This T cell receptor (beta chain) is drawn from a study of blood T cell repertoires in COVID-19. Germline V gene data show CDR1 as LGHNA and CDR2 as YNFKEQ. This CDR3 is 16 amino acids long. V gave up 1 base and J gave up 3 bases, with 13 bases separating them. Here immunoSEQ multiplex PCR was the method, and the copy in TCRdb shows in-frame clones only, minus some. The table includes hundreds of thousands of clones, over 85% detected once. The TCR originated in a man aged 55 to 70 who had recovered from COVID-19. The specimen was PBMCs or T cells enriched from blood (not recorded which). V gene TRBV4-2 combines with J gene TRBJ2-1; maybe TRBD2 (6 bases). For the CDR3, the DNA is TGTGCCAGCAGCCAAGTTCCGGGGGTGGTCTACAATGAGCAGTTCTTC. It translates to CASSQVPGVVYNEQFF.